Following are 20 T cell receptor beta chains from one sample sequenced in a study of blood T cell repertoires in COVID-19 (dated by TCRdb to the early 2020s). Preparation of the library involved the immunoSEQ multiplex PCR assay. TCRdb provides this immuneACCESS table in a form limited to in-frame rearrangements. Some clones are lacking; in checked studies, under half of them reflect an unresolved V gene, and why the rest are absent is not known. The sample contains 150,000 to 200,000 clones, around 82% of them found a single time. The ten biggest clones cover over 2% of the sample. The sample comprised peripheral blood. These receptors all stem from a human donor with acute or convalescent COVID-19. The donor label of this sample is uncertain.

This clone has just a few counts. This rearrangement joins TRBV6-5 to TRBJ2-7; 9 bases agree with TRBD2. This CDR3 comprises 14 residues. V lost 8 bases and J lost 0; bases outside the gene matches: 5. Germline CDR1 reads MNHEY; CDR2 reads SVGAGI. CDR3 residues: CASGTSRSSYEQYF. For the CDR3, the DNA is TGTGCCAGCGGGACTAGCAGGAGCTCCTACGAGCAGTACTTC.

CDR3 sequence: CASSQSGDQPQHF. The CDR3 bases are TGTGCCAGCAGCCAATCGGGGGACCAGCCCCAGCATTTT. The chain recombines TRBV14 with TRBJ1-5; a possible D gene is TRBD1 (5 bases). V gave up 2 bases and J gave up 7 bases, with 9 bases separating them. The germline V gene has CDR1 SGHDN and CDR2 FVKESK. This CDR3 contains 13 residues.

This rearrangement joins TRBV18 to TRBJ1-1; 7 bases are a match to TRBD1. V gave up 3 bases and J gave up 3 bases; unmatched junction bases: 1. The CDR3 spans 13 residues. Germline V gene sequence: CDR1 KGHSH, CDR2 LQKENI. For the CDR3, the DNA is TGTGCCAGCTCACCCAGGGGGGACACTGAAGCTTTCTTT. Translating gives CASSPRGDTEAFF.

The chain joins TRBV30 to TRBJ1-5; D is undetermined. The CDR3 runs 13 residues. V lost 7 bases, J lost 6 bases, and 16 bases lay in between. CDR1 and CDR2 (germline): GTSNPN, SVGIG (reference sequence). CDR3 amino acids: CASMDSGGQPQHF. CDR3 in DNA: TGTGCCTCTATGGACTCCGGTGGTCAGCCCCAGCATTTT. The full variable domain, in which reference TRBV30 and TRBJ1-5 provide the parts outside the CDR3, is SQTIHQWPATLVQPVGSPLSLECTVEGTSNPNLYWYRQAAGRGLQLLFYSVGIGQISSEVPQNLSASRPQDRQFILSSKKLLLSDSGFYLCASMDSGGQPQHFGDGTRLSIL.

This sequence joins TRBV7-3 and TRBJ2-6, with 9 bases matching TRBD1. CDR3 length: 16 amino acids. V was clipped by 10 bases and J by 1 base; unmatched bases: 8. Looked up from germline, CDR1 is SGHTA and CDR2 is FQGTGA. The CDR3 DNA reads TGTGCCAACCGGGACAGGGAGGTATCTGGGGCCAACGTCCTGACTTTC. It is translated as CANRDREVSGANVLTF.

V gene TRBV28 combines with J gene TRBJ1-2; 9 bases line up with TRBD1. V dropped 3 bases and J dropped 10; count of bases not matched to a gene: 6. CDR1 and CDR2 (germline): MDHEN, SYDVKM. This CDR3 comprises 13 residues. This CDR3 is CASSFPDRGYYTF. In nucleotides, the CDR3 is TGTGCCAGCAGTTTCCCAGACAGGGGGTACTACACCTTC.

The rearrangement links TRBV30 to TRBJ2-2; tentative D call: TRBD1 (6 bases). CDR1 and CDR2 from the germline V gene are GTSNPN and SVGIG (reference sequence). Trimming took 0 bases from V and 7 from J, leaving 18 bases between them. CDR3 length equals 16 residues. Here the CDR3 DNA reads TGTGCCTGGAGTGTACTAGGGGGTTTAGGCGTCGGGGAGCTGTTTTTT. It is translated as CAWSVLGGLGVGELFF.

The chain employs TRBV19 and TRBJ2-7; TRBD1 matches 8 bases. V gave up 5 bases and J gave up 5 bases; unmatched junction bases: 8. CDR1 LNHDA and CDR2 SQIVND come from the germline V gene (reference sequence). CDR3 size: 14 residues. The CDR3 protein is CASSAGQVLHEQYF. For the CDR3, the DNA is TGTGCCAGTAGTGCGGGACAGGTGCTCCACGAGCAGTACTTC.

J is TRBJ1-3 and V is TRBV28; tentatively, D is TRBD1 (6 bases). CDR3 length equals 15 residues. Germline V gene lookup returns CDR1 MDHEN and CDR2 SYDVKM. V gave up 5 bases and J gave up 2 bases, with 13 bases separating them. CDR3 in DNA: TGTGCCAGCAGTCGTCTACAGGGTACTGGAAACACCATATATTTT. This sequence encodes CASSRLQGTGNTIYF.

J is TRBJ2-1 and V is TRBV5-1; possibly TRBD2 for D (5 bases). V shed 4 bases and J shed 0 bases, with 11 bases lying between them. This CDR3 is 15 amino acids long. Looked up from germline, CDR1 is SGHRS and CDR2 is YFSETQ. The CDR3 region is CASSPGSFSYNEQFF. In nucleotides, the CDR3 is TGCGCCAGCAGCCCGGGGTCCTTCTCCTACAATGAGCAGTTCTTC.

A single count supports this clone. The gene calls are TRBV12-3 or TRBV12-4 and TRBJ2-1, with D tentatively TRBD2 (7 bases). The CDR3 runs 11 residues. The V gene lost 6 bases and the J gene lost 10 bases, with 10 bases spanning the gap. The CDR3: CASSAGAEQFF. For the CDR3, the DNA is TGTGCCAGCAGCGCGGGGGCCGAGCAGTTCTTC.

This clone was counted once. J is TRBJ1-4 and V is TRBV6-5, with D hard to call. The germline gives CDR1 MNHEY, CDR2 SVGAGI. The CDR3 is made up of 14 amino acids. Trimming cost V 0 bases and J 6 bases, with 8 bases left between them. CDR3 sequence reads: CASSYSWQDEKLFF. Here the CDR3 DNA reads TGTGCCAGCAGTTACTCGTGGCAAGATGAAAAACTGTTTTTT.

This clone has a single count. CDR3 in DNA: TGCGCCAGCAGCTTGGCAGCAGGGGGCATCCAAGAGACCCAGTACTTC. It translates to CASSLAAGGIQETQYF. V gene TRBV5-1 combines with J gene TRBJ2-5; 8 bases fit TRBD1. The germline gives CDR1 SGHRS, CDR2 YFSETQ. V was clipped by 0 bases and J by 1 base; unmatched bases: 5. This CDR3 contains 16 residues.

The rearrangement uses TRBV30 and TRBJ1-1, with D unclear. This CDR3 spans 11 amino acids. V was cut by 3 bases and J by 3 bases, with 5 bases left in between. CDR1 is GTSNPN, CDR2 SVGIG, per germline (reference sequence). This chain's CDR3 is CAWSQDTEAFF. CDR3 nucleotides: TGTGCCTGGAGCCAGGACACTGAAGCTTTCTTT.

CDR3 sequence: CASKDRGIDNEQFF. The CDR3 DNA follows: TGTGCCAGCAAGGACAGGGGGATCGACAATGAGCAGTTCTTC. V gene TRBV19 combines with J gene TRBJ2-1; 10 nucleotides line up with TRBD1. In germline, CDR1 is LNHDA, CDR2 SQIVND (reference sequence). CDR3 length: 14 amino acids. With V trimmed by 9 bases and J by 5 bases, 7 bases remained unmatched.

The V gene is TRBV2, the J gene TRBJ1-2; tentative D call: TRBD1 (6 bases). The CDR3 has 16 amino acids. V lost 6 bases and J lost 5, with 22 bases in between. Germline assignment: CDR1 SNHLY and CDR2 FYNNEI. CDR3 sequence: CASSDLAGEGVYGYTF. The CDR3 DNA follows: TGTGCCAGCAGCGACCTGGCAGGGGAAGGAGTATATGGCTACACCTTC.

The V call is TRBV10-3, the J call TRBJ2-7; 11 nucleotides match TRBD1. Germline CDR1 reads ENHRY; CDR2 reads SYGVKD. This CDR3 spans 15 amino acids. The V segment lost 4 bases and the J segment 7 bases; nucleotides outside the gene matches: 9. This CDR3 is CAISATGQGVGEQYF. CDR3 sequence (DNA): TGTGCCATCAGTGCAACGGGACAGGGGGTCGGAGAGCAGTACTTC.

The genes are TRBV15 and TRBJ2-1; weak D call: TRBD2 (6 bases). CDR1 is LNHNV and CDR2 is YYDKDF in the germline V gene (reference sequence). V was trimmed by 1 base and J by 4 bases, leaving 14 bases between them. The CDR3 runs 16 residues. The CDR3 DNA reads as TGTGCCACCAGCAGAGGGGGTGTGGCGGGGTACAATGAGCAGTTCTTC. Its protein is CATSRGGVAGYNEQFF.

The rearrangement uses TRBV30 and TRBJ2-7; D may be TRBD2 (5 bases). Germline CDR1 GTSNPN, CDR2 SVGIG (reference sequence). The V end was cut by 3 bases, the J end by 4 bases, with 7 bases between. This CDR3 region has 11 residues. CDR3 coding DNA: TGTGCCTGGAGCCCGGGGTACGAGCAGTACTTC. Translation: CAWSPGYEQYF. Combining the CDR3 with reference TRBV30 and TRBJ2-7 gives the whole variable domain SQTIHQWPATLVQPVGSPLSLECTVEGTSNPNLYWYRQAAGRGLQLLFYSVGIGQISSEVPQNLSASRPQDRQFILSSKKLLLSDSGFYLCAWSPGYEQYFGPGTRLTVT.

The rearrangement joins TRBV5-4 to TRBJ1-2, with TRBD1 matching over 7 bases. This CDR3 region has 14 residues. CDR1 and CDR2 from the germline V gene are SGHNT and YYREEE (reference sequence). The ends lost 5 bases at V and 2 bases at J; junction bases unmatched: 6. CDR3 nucleotides: TGTGCCAGCAGTCAATCGACAGGGAACTATGGCTACACCTTC. Protein: CASSQSTGNYGYTF.